The entry below describes one T cell receptor (beta chain). Its antigen remains unknown. Germline lookup yields CDR1 GTSNPN and CDR2 SVGIG (reference sequence). The CDR3 loop spans 17 amino acids. V was pared by 4 bases and J by 0 bases, with 13 bases of the junction left unmatched. The data derive from a study of vaccination effects on CD4 cells after COVID-19. Profiling relied on immunoSEQ multiplex PCR, and the TCRdb table lists in-frame clones only, not all of them. The repertoire has 60,000 to 65,000 clones, 60% to 80% of them found once; the top ten carry about 3.7%. Pools of viral peptides were used by the ViraFEST assay to expand antigen-specific CD4+ T cells ahead of sequencing. When around ten days of culture had elapsed, CD4+ T cells were isolated. The vaccine recipients had no prior SARS-CoV-2 infection, with negative nucleocapsid antibodies. The researchers cultured 1.9 million or so PBMC per well with 7.5 to 10 IU/ml IL-2 and 8 to 10 ug/ml peptides.

The J gene is TRBJ2-3, the V gene TRBV30; 7 bases match TRBD2. This sequence was found in a human donor who received a COVID-19 vaccine. The sample in question was CD4+ T cells from PBMCs cultured with HCoV-OC43 spike peptides, obtained before COVID-19 vaccination. Stated subset: HCoV-OC43 spike overlapping peptide pool stimulation. DNA of the CDR3: TGTGCCTGGATCTCACCCCTAGGGAGGGGAAGCACAGATACGCAGTATTTT. It yields the protein CAWISPLGRGSTDTQYF.